Presented here are 13 T cell receptor beta chains from one specimen sequenced in a study of CD8+CD57+ T cells in acquired aplastic anemia. CDR3 and TCR beta VDJ profiling relied on a genomic DNA template. TCRdb re-called the reads with MiXCR, one entry per CDR3 protein. The sample shows about 210,000 distinct CDR3 sequences, roughly 35% of them seen only once. Sequencing was done on a sample of sorted CD4+, CD8+, or CD8+CD57+ T cells (not recorded which) from PBMCs. These receptors came from a human donor in good health, serving as a control.

The chain combines TRBV11-2 with TRBJ2-3; D possibly corresponds to TRBD2 (5 bases). V lost 4 bases, J lost 0 bases, and 11 bases lay in between. CDR1 is SGHAT, CDR2 FQNNGV, per germline. CDR3 size: 15 residues. The CDR3 nucleotides read TGTGCCAGCAGCTACCGGACTGCTAGCACAGATACGCAGTATTTT. This encodes CASSYRTASTDTQYF. The entire variable domain, with the rest obtained from reference TRBV11-2 and TRBJ2-3, is as follows: EAGVAQSPRYKIIEKRQSVAFWCNPISGHATLYWYQQILGQGPKLLIQFQNNGVVDDSQLPKDRFSAERLKGVDSTLKIQPAKLEDSAVYLCASSYRTASTDTQYFGPGTRLTVL.

This clonotype was recorded many times. This chain joins TRBV5-5 and TRBJ1-2; D gene ambiguous. V dropped 4 bases and J dropped 4 bases, with 14 bases sitting between them. Germline CDR1 is SGHKS and CDR2 is YYEKEE (reference sequence). The CDR3 is made up of 14 amino acids. Here the CDR3 DNA reads TGTGCCAGCAGCCGTCTGACGGATTCCTATGGCTACACCTTC. Translation: CASSRLTDSYGYTF. Variable domain in full (rest from reference TRBV5-5 and TRBJ1-2): DAGVTQSPTHLIKTRGQQVTLRCSPISGHKSVSWYQQVLGQGPQFIFQYYEKEERGRGNFPDRFSARQFPNYSSELNVNALLLGDSALYLCASSRLTDSYGYTFGSGTRLTVV.

The sample holds many counts of this clonotype. The chain is built from TRBV19 and TRBJ1-6; D perhaps matches TRBD1 (5 bases). The CDR3 covers 16 residues. Germline V gene data show CDR1 as LNHDA and CDR2 as SQIVND (reference sequence). V gave up 2 bases and J gave up 7 bases, with 15 bases separating them. The CDR3: CASSIRARDGNSPLHF. The CDR3 DNA follows: TGTGCCAGTAGTATAAGGGCCCGGGACGGGAATTCACCCCTCCACTTT. The complete variable domain, with remaining parts taken from reference TRBV19 and TRBJ1-6, reads DGGITQSPKYLFRKEGQNVTLSCEQNLNHDAMYWYRQDPGQGLRLIYYSQIVNDFQKGDIAEGYSVSREKKESFPLTVTSAQKNPTAFYLCASSIRARDGNSPLHFGNGTRLTVT.

The V and J genes are TRBV5-1 and TRBJ2-5; 11 bases match TRBD2. The CDR3 runs 16 residues. Germline CDR1 is SGHRS and CDR2 is YFSETQ. V gave up 4 bases and J gave up 5 bases; unmatched junction bases: 10. CDR3 DNA sequence: TGCGCCAGCAGCCCGTTAGCGGGGGGGGCCGTCGAGACCCAGTACTTC. Protein: CASSPLAGGAVETQYF.

A note on this clonotype: A much larger clone lies a single base off, so this may be a read error. V usage is TRBV9 and J usage is TRBJ1-6, with 8 bases lining up with TRBD1. Germline-derived CDR1 and CDR2 are SGDLS and YYNGEE. With V trimmed by 3 bases and J by 9 bases, 5 bases remained unmatched. The CDR3 covers 14 residues. The chain's CDR3 is CASSARDRSSPLHF. For the CDR3, the DNA is TGTGCCAGCAGCGCCCGGGACAGGAGTTCACCCCTCCACTTT.

This clonotype appeared many times. This chain links TRBV7-3 with TRBJ1-1; D is unclear. This CDR3 is built from 15 residues. Trimming took off 5 bases at V and 3 bases at J, with 16 bases between the two ends. Germline V gene lookup returns CDR1 SGHTA and CDR2 FQGTGA. The CDR3 DNA reads as TGTGCCAGCAGCCCCCTCGGAGGCAAGGACACTGAAGCTTTCTTT. Translated, it gives CASSPLGGKDTEAFF.

The chain couples TRBV7-9 to TRBJ2-5; TRBD2 might be the D (7 bases). V lost 2 bases to trimming and J lost 3 bases, with 16 bases between them. CDR1 and CDR2 (germline): SEHNR, FQNEAQ (reference sequence). The CDR3 contains 16 residues. In DNA form, the CDR3 reads TGTGCCAGCAGCTTATACGGGGGGCCAGAGGAAGAGACCCAGTACTTC. Translation gives CASSLYGGPEEETQYF.

In the case of this clonotype: Germline is not matched at one junction end, which may reflect a read error. The chain carries TRBV6-1 and TRBJ1-6; D not resolved. CDR1 is MNHNS and CDR2 is SASEGT in the germline V gene. This CDR3 spans 15 amino acids. In DNA form, the CDR3 reads TGTGCCAGCACTGAAATGTTTTCCTATAATTCACCCCTCCACTTT. Its protein is CASTEMFSYNSPLHF.

On this clonotype itself: This could be a read error, since a much larger clone is one nucleotide away. V is TRBV12-3 or TRBV12-4 and J is TRBJ1-1; 7 nucleotides agree with TRBD1. The CDR3 is 14 residues long. Trimming took 8 bases from V and 4 from J; bases not matched to a gene: 10. CDR3 amino acids: CASQEQGSVTEAFF. CDR3 nucleotide sequence: TGTGCCAGCCAAGAACAGGGGTCGGTCACTGAAGCTTTCTTT.

This clonotype came up many times. In nucleotides, the CDR3 is TGTGCCAGCAGTGATGGACGGGGGTCGTACGAGCAGTACTTC. Residues: CASSDGRGSYEQYF. The V gene is TRBV2, the J gene TRBJ2-7; a weak D match, TRBD2 (6 bases). CDR3 size: 14 residues. Germline loops: CDR1 SNHLY, CDR2 FYNNEI. Trimming removed 3 bases from V and 4 bases from J, with 13 bases in between.

The genes are TRBV12-5 and TRBJ2-3, with 12 bases fitting TRBD2. The V gene end was trimmed by 5 bases and the J gene end by 2 bases; junction bases not matched to a gene: 8. Germline V gives CDR1 LGHNT, CDR2 FRNRAP. CDR3 length equals 17 residues. The CDR3 region is CASGLGTSGSFTDTQYF. Here the CDR3 DNA reads TGTGCTAGTGGTCTCGGGACTAGCGGGTCCTTCACAGATACGCAGTATTTT.

On this clonotype itself: A much larger clone lies one base from this, so it may be a read error. V is TRBV19 and J is TRBJ2-5, with TRBD2 matching over 11 bases. The germline V gene encodes CDR1 LNHDA and CDR2 SQIVND (reference sequence). V shed 5 bases and J 5 bases; nucleotides not matched to a gene: 10. CDR3 length equals 16 residues. CDR3 residues: CASSAWASGRKETQYF. The CDR3 nucleotides are TGTGCCAGTAGTGCCTGGGCTAGCGGGAGGAAGGAGACCCAGTACTTC. Full variable domain (missing parts from reference TRBV19 and TRBJ2-5): DGGITQSPKYLFRKEGQNVTLSCEQNLNHDAMYWYRQDPGQGLRLIYYSQIVNDFQKGDIAEGYSVSREKKESFPLTVTSAQKNPTAFYLCASSAWASGRKETQYFGPGTRLLVL.

J is TRBJ1-2 and V is TRBV29-1, with TRBD1 matching 7 bases. In germline, CDR1 is SQVTM, CDR2 ANQGSEA. CDR3 length equals 13 residues. V shed 1 base, J shed 8 bases, and the junction held 7 bases outside the gene matches. The CDR3 DNA follows: TGCAGCGTTGAAGGCAGGGACAGCCGCGGCTACACCTTC. Protein product: CSVEGRDSRGYTF.